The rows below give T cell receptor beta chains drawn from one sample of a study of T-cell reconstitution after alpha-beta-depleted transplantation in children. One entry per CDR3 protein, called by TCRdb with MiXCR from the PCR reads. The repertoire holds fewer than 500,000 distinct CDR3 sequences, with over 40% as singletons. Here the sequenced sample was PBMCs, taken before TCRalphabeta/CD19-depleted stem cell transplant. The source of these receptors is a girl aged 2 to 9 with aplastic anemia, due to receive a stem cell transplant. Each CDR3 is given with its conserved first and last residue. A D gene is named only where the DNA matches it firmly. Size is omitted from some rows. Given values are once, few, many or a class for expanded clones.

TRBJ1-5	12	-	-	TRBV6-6	CASTPRNQPQHF	TGTGCCAGCACCCCGCGCAATCAGCCCCAGCATTTT
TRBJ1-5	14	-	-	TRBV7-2	CASSLGPGRQPQHF	TGTGCCAGCAGCTTAGGTCCGGGAAGGCAGCCCCAGCATTTT
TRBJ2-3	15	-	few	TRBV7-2	CASSSHGLRTDTQYF	TGTGCCAGCAGCTCCCACGGCCTACGCACAGATACGCAGTATTTT
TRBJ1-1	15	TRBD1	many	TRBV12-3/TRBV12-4	CASTIPGTGGTEAFF	TGTGCCAGCACCATCCCCGGGACAGGGGGGACTGAAGCTTTCTTT
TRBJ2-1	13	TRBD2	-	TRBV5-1	CASSRGGADEQFF	TGCGCCAGCAGCCGCGGGGGGGCGGATGAGCAGTTCTTC
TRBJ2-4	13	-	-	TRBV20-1	CSALFRGSPIQYF	TGCAGTGCGCTGTTTAGGGGAAGCCCCATTCAGTACTTC
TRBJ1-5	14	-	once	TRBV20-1	CSARVNGVNQPQHF	TGCAGTGCTAGAGTCAATGGGGTCAATCAGCCCCAGCATTTT
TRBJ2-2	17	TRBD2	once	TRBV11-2	CASSTWTSGRQGGELFF	TGTGCCAGCAGCACCTGGACTAGCGGGAGACAAGGCGGGGAGCTGTTTTTT
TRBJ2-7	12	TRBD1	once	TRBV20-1	CSAAGQGDEQYF	TGCAGTGCGGCGGGACAGGGGGACGAGCAGTACTTC
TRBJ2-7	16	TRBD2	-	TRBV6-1	CASSSHFPGLAVEKYF	TGTGCCAGCAGCTCGCACTTTCCGGGACTAGCGGTAGAGAAGTACTTC
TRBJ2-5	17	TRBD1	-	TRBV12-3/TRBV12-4	CASSPTGGTGGQETQYF	TGTGCCAGCAGCCCTACGGGTGGGACAGGGGGGCAAGAGACCCAGTACTTC
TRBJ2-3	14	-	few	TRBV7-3	CASSSDPDIGTQYF	TGTGCCAGCAGCTCGGACCCGGACATCGGTACGCAGTATTTT
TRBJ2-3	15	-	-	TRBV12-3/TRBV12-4	CASIDGLVKTDTQYF	TGTGCCAGCATCGATGGGCTAGTTAAAACAGATACGCAGTATTTT
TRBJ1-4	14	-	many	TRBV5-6	CASSFRGTNEKLFF	TGTGCCAGCAGCTTCAGGGGAACTAATGAAAAACTGTTTTTT
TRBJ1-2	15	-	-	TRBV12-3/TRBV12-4	CASSSTGRAHDGYTF	TGTGCCAGCAGTTCCACAGGGAGGGCCCATGATGGCTACACCTTC
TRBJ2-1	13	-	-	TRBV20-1	CSASGSVGTEQFF	TGCAGTGCTAGTGGCAGCGTGGGCACTGAGCAGTTCTTC
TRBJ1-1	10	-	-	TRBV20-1	CSAINTEAFF	TGCAGTGCTATTAACACTGAAGCTTTCTTT
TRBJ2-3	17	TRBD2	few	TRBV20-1	CSARAFRLATLPDTQYF	TGCAGTGCTAGAGCTTTTCGACTAGCGACCCTACCAGATACGCAGTATTTT
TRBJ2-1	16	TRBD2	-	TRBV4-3	CASSPSLAGENNEQFF	TGCGCCAGCAGCCCATCACTAGCGGGAGAAAACAATGAGCAGTTCTTC
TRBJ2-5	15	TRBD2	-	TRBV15	CATSRGGRLAGAQYF	TGTGCCACCAGCAGAGGGGGCCGACTAGCGGGGGCCCAGTACTTC
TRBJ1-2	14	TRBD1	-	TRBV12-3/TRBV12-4	CASSLARQGPGYTF	TGTGCCAGCAGTTTAGCCCGACAGGGACCTGGCTACACCTTC
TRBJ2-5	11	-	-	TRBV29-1	CSVGTDETQYF	TGCAGCGTCGGGACTGACGAGACCCAGTACTTC
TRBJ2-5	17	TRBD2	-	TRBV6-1	CASSENLAGATGETQYF	TGTGCCAGCAGTGAAAACCTGGCGGGAGCCACGGGGGAGACCCAGTACTTC
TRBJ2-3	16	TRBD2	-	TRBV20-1	CSARVLAGDKTDTQYF	TGCAGTGCTAGAGTACTAGCGGGGGACAAGACAGATACGCAGTATTTT
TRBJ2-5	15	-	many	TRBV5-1	CASSLRQGTGETQYF	TGCGCCAGCAGCTTGCGGCAGGGGACCGGAGAGACCCAGTACTTC
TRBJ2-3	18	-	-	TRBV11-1	CARPGPDRAGSSTDTQYF	TGTGCCCGCCCAGGACCGGATCGGGCGGGCTCTAGCACAGATACGCAGTATTTT
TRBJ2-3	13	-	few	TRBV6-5	CASSYSKVDTQYF	TGTGCCAGCAGTTACTCGAAGGTAGATACGCAGTATTTT
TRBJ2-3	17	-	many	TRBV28	CASSLNAGSDLTDTQYF	TGTGCCAGCAGTTTAAACGCCGGGTCGGATTTGACAGATACGCAGTATTTT
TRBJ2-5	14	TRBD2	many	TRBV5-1	CASRVGTTQETQYF	TGCGCCAGTAGGGTGGGGACTACCCAAGAGACCCAGTACTTC
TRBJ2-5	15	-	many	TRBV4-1	CASSQGGGYQETQYF	TGCGCCAGCAGCCAAGGGGGCGGCTACCAAGAGACCCAGTACTTC
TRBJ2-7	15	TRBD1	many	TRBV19	CASSTTGTGPYEQYF	TGTGCCAGTAGTACGACCGGGACAGGTCCCTACGAGCAGTACTTC
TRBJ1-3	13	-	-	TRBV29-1	CSGLLGSGNTIYF	TGCAGCGGTCTCCTGGGCTCTGGAAACACCATATATTTT
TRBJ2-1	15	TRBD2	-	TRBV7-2	CASSPGLASYNEQFF	TGTGCCAGCAGCCCCGGACTAGCGAGCTACAATGAGCAGTTCTTC
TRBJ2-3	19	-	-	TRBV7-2	CASSLARKGAYAVADTQYF	TGTGCCAGCAGCTTAGCGCGGAAAGGGGCGTACGCGGTGGCAGATACGCAGTATTTT
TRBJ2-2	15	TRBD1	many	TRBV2	CASSADRVRAGELFF	TGTGCCAGCAGTGCGGACAGGGTGCGGGCCGGGGAGCTGTTTTTT
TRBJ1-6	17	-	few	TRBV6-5	CASSYPDMGSYNSPLHF	TGTGCCAGCAGTTACCCCGACATGGGCTCCTATAATTCACCCCTCCACTTT
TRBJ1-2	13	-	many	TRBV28	CAVPRAGSYGYTF	TGTGCCGTACCCCGGGCAGGCTCCTATGGCTACACCTTC
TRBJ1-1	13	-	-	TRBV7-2	CASSLNKNTEAFF	TGTGCCAGCAGCTTAAACAAGAACACTGAAGCTTTCTTT
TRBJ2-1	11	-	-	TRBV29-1	CSVATYNEQFF	TGCAGCGTTGCAACTTACAATGAGCAGTTCTTC
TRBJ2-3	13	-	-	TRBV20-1	CSAKSLSTDTQYF	TGCAGTGCCAAATCACTCAGCACAGATACGCAGTATTTT
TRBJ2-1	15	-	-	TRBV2	CASSDQGASYNEQFF	TGTGCCAGCAGTGACCAGGGTGCCTCCTACAATGAGCAGTTCTTC
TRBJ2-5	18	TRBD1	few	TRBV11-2	CASSLDRGRGLTQETQYF	TGTGCCAGCAGCTTAGACAGGGGGCGCGGATTGACCCAAGAGACCCAGTACTTC
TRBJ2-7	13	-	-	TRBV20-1	CSAVGTGMVEQYF	TGCAGTGCCGTCGGGACTGGAATGGTGGAGCAGTACTTC
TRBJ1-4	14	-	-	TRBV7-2	CASSLGQWAEKLFF	TGTGCCAGCAGCTTAGGACAGTGGGCGGAAAAACTGTTTTTT
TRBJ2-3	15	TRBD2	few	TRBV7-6	CASSLDREGTDTQYF	TGTGCCAGCAGCTTAGACCGGGAGGGCACAGATACGCAGTATTTT
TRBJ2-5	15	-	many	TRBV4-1	CASSQTDAKKETQYF	TGCGCCAGCAGCCAAACCGACGCGAAAAAAGAGACCCAGTACTTC
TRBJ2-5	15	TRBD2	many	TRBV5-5	CASSIGLAGRETQYF	TGTGCCAGCAGCATAGGACTAGCGGGACGGGAGACCCAGTACTTC
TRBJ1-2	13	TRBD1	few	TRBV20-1	CSARGQGNYGYTF	TGCAGTGCTAGAGGACAGGGAAACTATGGCTACACCTTC
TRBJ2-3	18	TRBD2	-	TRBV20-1	CSARDGTSGLFSTDTQYF	TGCAGTGCTAGAGATGGGACTAGCGGACTTTTTAGCACAGATACGCAGTATTTT
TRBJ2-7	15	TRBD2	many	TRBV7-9	CASSRGTSGSHEQYF	TGTGCCAGCAGCCGAGGGACTAGCGGGAGCCACGAGCAGTACTTC
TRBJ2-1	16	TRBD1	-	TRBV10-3	CAISDPRQGAMNEQFF	TGTGCCATCAGTGACCCAAGACAGGGGGCTATGAATGAGCAGTTCTTC
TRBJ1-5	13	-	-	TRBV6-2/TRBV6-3	CASSPDSRQPQHF	TGTGCCAGCAGTCCCGACAGCCGACAGCCCCAGCATTTT
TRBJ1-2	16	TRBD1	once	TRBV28	CASTKLLNPGGRGYTF	TGTGCCAGCACCAAATTACTCAACCCAGGGGGCCGTGGCTACACCTTC
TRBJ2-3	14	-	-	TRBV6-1	CASRSGLGADTQYF	TGTGCCAGCAGATCGGGTCTCGGGGCAGATACGCAGTATTTT
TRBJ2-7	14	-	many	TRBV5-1	CASSLSWAIDEQYF	TGCGCCAGCAGCTTGTCCTGGGCTATCGACGAGCAGTACTTC
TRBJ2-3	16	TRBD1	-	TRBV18	CASSRVPGQGTDTQYF	TGTGCCAGCTCACGAGTCCCGGGACAGGGCACAGATACGCAGTATTTT
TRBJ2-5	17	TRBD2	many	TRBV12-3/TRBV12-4	CASSGVTSGRSQETQYF	TGTGCCAGCAGTGGGGTTACTAGCGGGAGGAGCCAAGAGACCCAGTACTTC